This T cell receptor (beta chain) was profiled in a study of blood T cell repertoires in COVID-19. Germline CDR1 and CDR2: SGHNT and YYREEE (reference sequence). This CDR3 spans 16 amino acids. After removal of 0 bases from V and 4 bases from J, the junction contained 5 bases not matched to a gene. Clones were sequenced by immunoSEQ multiplex PCR, and TCRdb holds only the in-frame ones, with some missing. This sample has over 85,000 clones; roughly 87% occur once, and the top ten carry around 5.3%. Input material: peripheral blood. The chain has TRBV5-4 and TRBJ1-3, with TRBD1 identical over 9 bases. This sequence originates from a woman aged 45-60 years with COVID-19, enrolled during active disease. CDR3 DNA sequence: TGTGCCAGCAGCTTGGATGGGACAGGGTCCGGAAACACCATATATTTT. The encoded protein is CASSLDGTGSGNTIYF.